The 8 T cell receptor beta chains reported below all come from one sample, sequenced in a study of OX40 agonist ivuxolimab in advanced cancers. The repertoire was sequenced with immunoSEQ multiplex PCR; TCRdb's copy has only in-frame clones and lacks some. The repertoire holds under 70,000 clones, with about 94% as singletons. The sample in question was CD4+ or CD8+ T cells sorted from blood, obtained in a trial of the OX40 agonist ivuxolimab. Receptors were obtained from an adult with an advanced solid tumor such as melanoma, head and neck, liver or kidney cancer.

In nucleotides, the CDR3 is TGTGCCAGCAGCACAGGTGTGGAGGCCGTTGGGCAGCCCCAGCATTTT. This sequence encodes CASSTGVEAVGQPQHF. This chain connects TRBV7-8 to TRBJ1-5; maybe TRBD1 (5 bases). Germline CDR1 is SGHVS and CDR2 is FQNEAQ. Trimming took off 5 bases at V and 7 bases at J, with 21 bases between the two ends. CDR3 size: 16 residues.

The rearrangement uses TRBV5-1 and TRBJ2-2; 12 bases agree with TRBD2. The CDR3 spans 16 residues. Germline lookup yields CDR1 SGHRS and CDR2 YFSETQ. V lost 0 bases and J lost 4; bases outside the gene matches: 1. Here the CDR3 reads CASSLGLAGATGELFF. CDR3 in DNA: TGCGCCAGCAGCTTGGGACTAGCGGGGGCCACCGGGGAGCTGTTTTTT. Filled out from reference TRBV5-1 and TRBJ2-2, the complete variable domain reads KAGVTQTPRYLIKTRGQQVTLSCSPISGHRSVSWYQQTPGQGLQFLFEYFSETQRNKGNFPGRFSGRQFSNSRSEMNVSTLELGDSALYLCASSLGLAGATGELFFGEGSRLTVL.

The V and J genes are TRBV27 and TRBJ2-3; the D is unclear. V was clipped by 1 base and J by 2 bases, with 7 bases between them. The CDR3 spans 14 residues. CDR1 MNHEY and CDR2 SMNVEV come from the germline V gene (reference sequence). The CDR3 spells CASSLWADTDTQYF. CDR3 nucleotide sequence: TGTGCCAGCAGTTTATGGGCAGACACAGATACGCAGTATTTT.

V gene TRBV7-9 combines with J gene TRBJ2-7; 10 nucleotides align to TRBD1. The length of the CDR3 is 15 residues. V gave up 8 bases and J gave up 3 bases; unmatched junction bases: 10. The germline V gene encodes CDR1 SEHNR and CDR2 FQNEAQ (reference sequence). The CDR3 loop reads CASGSKGQGNYEQYF. The CDR3 DNA reads as TGTGCCAGCGGATCTAAGGGACAGGGGAACTACGAGCAGTACTTC.

The chain links TRBV19 to TRBJ1-6; unclear D gene. The CDR3 has 14 amino acids. Trimming took 1 base from V and 5 from J, leaving 6 bases between them. Germline V lookup: CDR1 LNHDA, CDR2 SQIVND (reference sequence). The CDR3 here is CASSIAGDNSPLHF. The CDR3 nucleotides read TGTGCCAGTAGTATAGCTGGAGATAATTCACCCCTCCACTTT.

The CDR3 DNA follows: TGTGCCAGCAGTTCCATCGGGGGACAGCAAGAGACCCAGTACTTC. Encoded protein: CASSSIGGQQETQYF. V gene TRBV27 combines with J gene TRBJ2-5; tentative D call: TRBD1 (7 bases). Germline CDR1 and CDR2: MNHEY and SMNVEV (reference sequence). CDR3 length equals 15 residues. V was shortened by 4 bases and J by 2 bases, with 14 bases between the two germline ends.

The V and J genes are TRBV6-4 and TRBJ2-3; 9 bases fit TRBD1. Per germline, CDR1 MRHNA and CDR2 SNTAGT. This CDR3 region has 16 residues. Trimming at V came to 5 bases and at J to 2 bases, leaving 8 bases not matched to a gene. DNA for the CDR3: TGTGCCAGCAGTCCCGACAGGGGGACACACACAGATACGCAGTATTTT. Protein sequence: CASSPDRGTHTDTQYF.

The chain combines TRBV7-9 with TRBJ1-5, with TRBD1 matching 7 bases. This CDR3 comprises 13 residues. The ends lost 5 bases at V and 4 bases at J; junction bases unmatched: 2. Germline CDR1 SEHNR, CDR2 FQNEAQ (reference sequence). The chain's CDR3 is CASSGQENQPQHF. The CDR3 region has the DNA TGTGCCAGCAGCGGACAGGAGAATCAGCCCCAGCATTTT.